This TCR beta chain was retrieved from a study of cytomegalovirus exposure and HLA in healthy donors. Study-level points and caveats: The authors listed 164 TCR beta chains as cytomegalovirus-associated.

This CDR3 is built from 16 residues. V lost 0 bases to trimming and J lost 0 bases, with 11 bases between them. Germline V gives CDR1 MNHEY, CDR2 SVGAGI. Primers included in the PCR were 60 Vbeta and 13 Jbeta primers. TCRdb's table, derived via immunoSEQ multiplex PCR, lists solely in-frame clones and lacks some. The table has about 160,000 clones, over 70% seen once. As to this clone: Its matching antigen is unknown.

This TCR was sampled from a woman aged 25 to 39 in good health and CMV-seronegative. The chain couples TRBV6-5 to TRBJ1-1; D unresolved. Sequencing was performed on PBMCs. In DNA form, the CDR3 reads TGTGCCAGCAGTTACTCCACAGAATTCATGAACACTGAAGCTTTCTTT. It specifies CASSYSTEFMNTEAFF.